This TCR beta chain was profiled in a study of T cell responses to AZD1222 COVID-19 vaccine. Study-level points and caveats: Most donors were white British and more were female, and clonal diversity was possibly underestimated. AZD1222 recipients seropositive at baseline numbered only six or seven. Regions 160-218 and 743-854 held dominance among vaccine-associated CD4 TCRs, which spanned spike.

This CDR3 contains 13 residues. Germline CDR1 LGHDT, CDR2 YNNKEL (reference sequence). The V and J ends lost 8 bases and 5 bases respectively, with 15 bases between them. In the case of this clone: Its antigen is unknown.

Here immunoSEQ multiplex PCR was the method, and the copy in TCRdb shows in-frame clones only, minus some. The table includes 110,000 to 150,000 clones, more than 75% detected once. This chain joins TRBV3-1 (or the pseudogene TRBV3-2) and TRBJ1-2, with unresolved D. This TCR derives from an adult who received the AZD1222 COVID-19 vaccine. This specimen consisted of peripheral blood, obtained 28 days after the second AZD1222 dose. The CDR3 spells CASADPHSYGYTF. Written as DNA, the CDR3 is TGTGCCAGCGCCGACCCCCATTCATATGGCTACACCTTC.